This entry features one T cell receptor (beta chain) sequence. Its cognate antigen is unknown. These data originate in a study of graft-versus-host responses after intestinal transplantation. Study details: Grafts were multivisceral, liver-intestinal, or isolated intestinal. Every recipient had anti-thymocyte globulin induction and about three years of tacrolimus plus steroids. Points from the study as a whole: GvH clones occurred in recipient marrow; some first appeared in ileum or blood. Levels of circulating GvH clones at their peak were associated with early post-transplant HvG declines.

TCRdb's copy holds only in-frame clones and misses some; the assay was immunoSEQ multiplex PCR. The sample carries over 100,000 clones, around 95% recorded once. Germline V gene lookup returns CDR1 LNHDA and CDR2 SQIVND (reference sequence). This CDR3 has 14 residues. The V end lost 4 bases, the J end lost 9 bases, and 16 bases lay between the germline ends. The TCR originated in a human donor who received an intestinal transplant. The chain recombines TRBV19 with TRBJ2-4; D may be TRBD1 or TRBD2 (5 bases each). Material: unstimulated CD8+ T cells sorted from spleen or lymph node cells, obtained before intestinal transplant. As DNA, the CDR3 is TGTGCCAGTAGTACTTGGGACCTACGGAGCATTCAGTACTTC. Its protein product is CASSTWDLRSIQYF.